The clone carrying this T cell receptor beta chain came up a few times. Its antigen is undetermined. This specimen comes from a study of T-cell reconstitution after alpha-beta-depleted transplantation in children. Whole-study findings and limits: When one year had passed after transplant, most T-cell counts and diversity came from newly produced T cells. As was reported, about two months after transplant, alpha-beta T cells came from several hundred expanded graft clones. The origin of high day-60 TCRbeta diversity in some patients lay in surviving recipient T cells and thymic progenitors.

Unique molecular identifiers were incorporated during preparation of the TCRbeta library. TCRdb re-analysed the PCR reads in MiXCR, keeping a single row per CDR3 protein. The sample lists a few hundred thousand distinct CDR3 sequences, 7.5% to 9% occurring once. From germline, CDR1 is SEHNR and CDR2 FQNEAQ (reference sequence). With V trimmed by 4 bases and J by 4 bases, 5 bases remained unmatched. There are 14 residues in the CDR3. The sequences come from peripheral blood, collected 360 days after TCRalphabeta/CD19-depleted stem cell transplant. This chain connects TRBV7-9 to TRBJ2-5; 8 bases match TRBD1. The source is a female patient aged 2-15 years who had a stem cell transplant for Fanconi anemia, so the T cells may come from the graft donor. CDR3: CASSYGTGGETQYF. DNA of the CDR3: TGTGCCAGCAGCTATGGGACAGGCGGAGAGACCCAGTACTTC. The entire variable domain, with the rest obtained from reference TRBV7-9 and TRBJ2-5, is as follows: DTGVSQNPRHKITKRGQNVTFRCDPISEHNRLYWYRQTLGQGPEFLTYFQNEAQLEKSRLLSDRFSAERPKGSFSTLEIQRTEQGDSAMYLCASSYGTGGETQYFGPGTRLLVL.